The 32 T cell receptor beta chains below come from one sample, sequenced in a study of OX40 agonist ivuxolimab in advanced cancers. Assay used: immunoSEQ multiplex PCR; TCRdb lists only in-frame clones, some missing. Here the sample spans approximately 100,000 clones, about 90% being singletons. Sequenced here: CD4+ or CD8+ T cells sorted from blood, sampled in a trial of the OX40 agonist ivuxolimab. Source of these receptors: an adult with an advanced solid tumor such as melanoma, head and neck, liver or kidney cancer.

This chain links TRBV5-4 with TRBJ2-3; 9 bases align to TRBD2. CDR1 is SGHNT and CDR2 is YYREEE in the germline V gene (reference sequence). CDR3 length: 16 amino acids. Trimming at V came to 0 bases and at J to 4 bases, leaving 6 bases not matched to a gene. Here the CDR3 reads CASSLEGGGAADTQYF. The CDR3 region has the DNA TGTGCCAGCAGCTTGGAAGGCGGGGGGGCCGCAGATACGCAGTATTTT. Looking up the rest from reference TRBV5-4 and TRBJ2-3 gives the full variable domain: ETGVTQSPTHLIKTRGQQVTLRCSSQSGHNTVSWYQQALGQGPQFIFQYYREEENGRGNFPPRFSGLQFPNYSSELNVNALELDDSALYLCASSLEGGGAADTQYFGPGTRLTVL.

The chain links TRBV5-5 to TRBJ2-5; the D gene is possibly TRBD1 (6 bases). The CDR3 has 16 residues. Per germline, CDR1 SGHKS and CDR2 YYEKEE (reference sequence). The V gene lost 0 bases and the J gene lost 4 bases, with 16 bases spanning the gap. CDR3 residues: CASSLGAGEGGETQYF. CDR3 sequence (DNA): TGTGCCAGCAGCTTGGGGGCAGGGGAAGGAGGAGAGACCCAGTACTTC.

This chain joins TRBV14 and TRBJ2-3; D is perhaps TRBD2 (6 bases). The CDR3 totals 17 residues. Per germline, CDR1 SGHDN and CDR2 FVKESK. Deletions cut 0 bases from V and 6 bases from J, with 19 bases between. The CDR3 loop reads CASSQDVRAGFSDTQYF. CDR3 nucleotides: TGTGCCAGCAGCCAAGATGTAAGGGCGGGGTTTTCGGATACGCAGTATTTT. The variable domain in full, with the rest retrieved from reference TRBV14 and TRBJ2-3, is EAGVTQFPSHSVIEKGQTVTLRCDPISGHDNLYWYRRVMGKEIKFLLHFVKESKQDESGMPNNRFLAERTGGTYSTLKVQPAELEDSGVYFCASSQDVRAGFSDTQYFGPGTRLTVL.

This sequence joins TRBV30 and TRBJ2-1; 9 bases map to TRBD2. The germline CDR1 and CDR2 sequences are GTSNPN and SVGIG (reference sequence). The CDR3 length is 13 residues. The J segment lost 8 bases and the V segment lost 4 bases, leaving 6 bases of the junction unmatched. CDR3 residues: CAWKGSGGHEQFF. CDR3 in DNA: TGTGCCTGGAAGGGTAGCGGGGGCCATGAGCAGTTCTTC. Drawing the rest from reference TRBV30 and TRBJ2-1, the complete variable domain is SQTIHQWPATLVQPVGSPLSLECTVEGTSNPNLYWYRQAAGRGLQLLFYSVGIGQISSEVPQNLSASRPQDRQFILSSKKLLLSDSGFYLCAWKGSGGHEQFFGPGTRLTVL.

The chain joins TRBV6-6 to TRBJ2-5; D is perhaps TRBD1 (5 bases). There are 15 residues in the CDR3. CDR1 is MNHNY and CDR2 is SVGAGI in the germline V gene (reference sequence). Trimming removed 4 bases from V and 4 bases from J, with 16 bases in between. For the CDR3, the DNA is TGTGCCAGCAGTTCCCTCCGTGGGGCCGTAGAGACCCAGTACTTC. Translation: CASSSLRGAVETQYF.

The gene calls are TRBV28 and TRBJ2-7; D is uncertain. This CDR3 has 11 residues. V lost 5 bases to trimming and J lost 5 bases, with 7 bases between them. Germline CDR1 and CDR2: MDHEN and SYDVKM. The CDR3 protein is CASSAPDEQYF. The CDR3 DNA sequence: TGTGCCAGCAGTGCCCCGGACGAGCAGTACTTC.

This clone occurred a few times. The chain links TRBV14 to TRBJ1-1; D is undetermined. CDR1 is SGHDN, CDR2 FVKESK, per germline. This CDR3 is 13 amino acids long. V was cut by 6 bases and J by 4 bases, with 12 bases left in between. CDR3 in amino acids: CASRLSGSTEAFF. CDR3 nucleotide sequence: TGTGCCAGCAGACTGAGCGGGAGCACTGAAGCTTTCTTT.

The rearrangement links TRBV5-1 to TRBJ2-1; 11 bases align to TRBD2. The CDR3 consists of 15 residues. V was pared by 4 bases and J by 6 bases, with 6 bases of the junction left unmatched. Germline V gives CDR1 SGHRS, CDR2 YFSETQ. CDR3 residues: CASSKDTSGGNEQFF. As DNA, the CDR3 is TGCGCCAGCAGCAAGGACACTAGCGGGGGCAATGAGCAGTTCTTC.

The table lists this clone with a count of one. CDR3 sequence: CASSPGGIGFRETQYF. The CDR3 coding sequence is TGCGCCAGCAGCCCGGGGGGCATAGGCTTCCGGGAGACCCAGTACTTC. The V call is TRBV5-1, the J call TRBJ2-5; tentatively, D is TRBD2 (7 bases). Germline CDR1 is SGHRS and CDR2 is YFSETQ. Trimming took off 4 bases at V and 5 bases at J, with 21 bases between the two ends. The CDR3 totals 16 residues. The full variable domain, rest sourced from reference TRBV5-1 and TRBJ2-5, is KAGVTQTPRYLIKTRGQQVTLSCSPISGHRSVSWYQQTPGQGLQFLFEYFSETQRNKGNFPGRFSGRQFSNSRSEMNVSTLELGDSALYLCASSPGGIGFRETQYFGPGTRLLVL.

J is TRBJ2-7 and V is TRBV5-4; TRBD2 agrees at 11 bases. The CDR3 totals 17 residues. The ends lost 2 bases at V and 0 bases at J; junction bases unmatched: 7. The V gene's germline CDR1 is SGHNT and CDR2 YYREEE (reference sequence). CDR3 residues: CASSFGLAGGSSYEQYF. The CDR3 nucleotides read TGTGCCAGCAGCTTTGGATTAGCGGGAGGGAGCTCCTACGAGCAGTACTTC.

This clone has more than one count but fewer than ten. At one end, the junction sequence differs from germline, possibly due to a read error. The gene calls are TRBV7-8 and TRBJ2-7, with a weak D call TRBD2 (7 bases). There are 15 residues in the CDR3. In germline, CDR1 is SGHVS, CDR2 FQNEAQ. The chain's CDR3 is CASSIARGEGYEQYF. The CDR3 region has the DNA TGTGCCAGCAGCATAGCGAGGGGGGAGGGCTACGAGCAGTACTTC. Variable domain in full (rest from reference TRBV7-8 and TRBJ2-7): GAGVSQSPRYKVAKRGQDVALRCDPISGHVSLFWYQQALGQGPEFLTYFQNEAQLDKSGLPSDRFFAERPEGSVSTLKIQRTQQEDSAVYLCASSIARGEGYEQYFGPGTRLTVT.

This clone was seen once. This sequence joins TRBV7-8 and TRBJ1-2, with D unclear. The CDR3 covers 15 residues. V was shortened by 4 bases and J by 7 bases, with 19 bases between the two germline ends. Germline V CDR1 and CDR2: SGHVS, FQNEAQ. CDR3 nucleotide sequence: TGTGCCAGCAGCTCCTCCTCCGGGCCCTTGGGTGGCTACACCTTC. It yields the protein CASSSSSGPLGGYTF.

The gene calls are TRBV5-1 and TRBJ2-2; TRBD1 matches 7 bases. The CDR3 has 13 residues. The germline V gene encodes CDR1 SGHRS and CDR2 YFSETQ. After removal of 2 bases from V and 6 bases from J, the junction contained 1 base not matched to a gene. CDR3 region: CASSFDRAGELFF. CDR3 DNA: TGCGCCAGCAGCTTTGACAGGGCCGGGGAGCTGTTTTTT.

V gene TRBV6-1 combines with J gene TRBJ1-2; TRBD1 is a possible D gene (5 bases). The V end lost 4 bases, the J end lost 7 bases, and 13 bases lay between the germline ends. The CDR3 is 13 residues long. Germline V CDR1 and CDR2: MNHNS, SASEGT. The DNA of the CDR3 is TGTGCCAGCAGTGCACCGGGAGGGGTTGGCTACACCTTC. Protein product: CASSAPGGVGYTF.

The V and J genes are TRBV12-5 and TRBJ1-6, with a weak D call TRBD1 (5 bases). V lost 0 bases and J 0 bases, leaving 18 bases between the germline ends. Germline V gene lookup returns CDR1 LGHNT and CDR2 FRNRAP. The CDR3 runs to 20 residues. CDR3 loop: CASGLVPGTGSRSYNSPLHF. DNA of the CDR3: TGTGCTAGTGGTTTGGTACCGGGGACGGGTTCTCGCTCCTATAATTCACCCCTCCACTTT.

The V and J genes are TRBV7-9 and TRBJ1-5; D call uncertain. The CDR3 sequence is 12 residues long. The germline V gene has CDR1 SEHNR and CDR2 FQNEAQ (reference sequence). Trimming shortened V by 5 bases and J by 5 bases, and 7 bases separated the two germline ends. CDR3 sequence (DNA): TGTGCCAGCAGCCCACCGGATCAGCCCCAGCATTTT. Protein product: CASSPPDQPQHF.

The rearrangement links TRBV27 to TRBJ2-3, with 13 bases matching TRBD2. With 3 bases clipped from V and 2 bases from J, the junction kept 5 bases outside the gene matches. The V gene's germline CDR1 is MNHEY and CDR2 SMNVEV (reference sequence). The CDR3 extends over 17 amino acids. CDR3 region: CASSFHGLAGATDTQYF. Here the CDR3 DNA reads TGTGCCAGCAGTTTCCATGGACTAGCGGGGGCCACAGATACGCAGTATTTT.

V gene TRBV18 combines with J gene TRBJ1-4; D gene unclear. The CDR3 consists of 13 residues. Trimming removed 4 bases at V and 8 bases at J, with 11 bases between. CDR1 and CDR2 from the germline V gene are KGHSH and LQKENI. The CDR3, as DNA: TGTGCCAGCTCACGTGCTCCGGAGGAAAAACTGTTTTTT. This encodes CASSRAPEEKLFF. Variable domain in full (rest from reference TRBV18 and TRBJ1-4): NAGVMQNPRHLVRRRGQEARLRCSPMKGHSHVYWYRQLPEEGLKFMVYLQKENIIDESGMPKERFSAEFPKEGPSILRIQQVVRGDSAAYFCASSRAPEEKLFFGSGTQLSVL.

The chain uses TRBV5-1 and TRBJ2-3; D is perhaps TRBD1 or TRBD2 (5 bases each). CDR1 and CDR2 (germline): SGHRS, YFSETQ. Trimming left V 0 bases short and J 4 bases short, with 15 bases between. The CDR3 has 16 amino acids. The CDR3, as DNA: TGCGCCAGCAGCTTGGCCGGAGGTCCGGGACCAGATACGCAGTATTTT. Translating gives CASSLAGGPGPDTQYF.

The gene calls are TRBV6-5 and TRBJ1-3; D is ambiguous. V dropped 6 bases and J dropped 0 bases, with 9 bases sitting between them. The length of the CDR3 is 14 residues. Germline CDR1 MNHEY, CDR2 SVGAGI. The CDR3 DNA sequence: TGTGCCAGCAGACAGACTCACTCTGGAAACACCATATATTTT. Protein sequence: CASRQTHSGNTIYF.

The rearrangement links TRBV18 to TRBJ1-2; D is uncertain. V lost 4 bases and J lost 3, with 12 bases in between. This CDR3 has 14 amino acids. Germline CDR1 KGHSH, CDR2 LQKENI. In nucleotides, the CDR3 is TGTGCCAGCTCACTACTACCGGTAGACTATGGCTACACCTTC. As protein: CASSLLPVDYGYTF.

This chain connects TRBV5-1 to TRBJ2-1; 11 positions agree with TRBD2. Germline V gives CDR1 SGHRS, CDR2 YFSETQ. J lost 3 bases, V lost 4 bases, and 6 bases had no gene match. This CDR3 is 16 amino acids long. The CDR3 loop reads CASSPPGTSGYNEQFF. In DNA, the CDR3 is TGCGCCAGCAGCCCACCCGGGACTAGCGGCTACAATGAGCAGTTCTTC.

The gene calls are TRBV27 and TRBJ1-3; maybe TRBD1 (6 bases). Germline-derived CDR1 and CDR2 are MNHEY and SMNVEV (reference sequence). The CDR3 length is 16 residues. V dropped 4 bases and J dropped 0 bases, with 13 bases sitting between them. CDR3 loop: CASSWRGGFSGNTIYF. Written as DNA, the CDR3 is TGTGCCAGCAGTTGGAGGGGGGGGTTCTCTGGAAACACCATATATTTT.

The chain recombines TRBV10-3 with TRBJ1-1; no definite D call. Trimming removed 6 bases at V and 3 bases at J, with 11 bases between. This CDR3 is 13 amino acids long. The V gene's germline CDR1 is ENHRY and CDR2 SYGVKD. The DNA of the CDR3 is TGTGCCATCAGACAACTACGGGACACTGAAGCTTTCTTT. Protein sequence: CAIRQLRDTEAFF.

This clone has just one count. The chain uses TRBV2 and TRBJ1-4, with D perhaps TRBD1 (6 bases). CDR1 and CDR2 from the germline V gene are SNHLY and FYNNEI. CDR3 size: 18 residues. Between the trimmed V and J ends, which lost 4 bases and 7 bases, there was a span of 25 bases. Here the CDR3 reads CASSAPESWARGAEKLFF. Here the CDR3 DNA reads TGTGCCAGCAGTGCTCCCGAGTCCTGGGCCAGGGGCGCTGAAAAACTGTTTTTT.

The chain links TRBV5-8 to TRBJ2-3, with unresolved D. This CDR3 region has 15 residues. Trimming stripped 0 bases from V and 2 bases from J, with 10 bases between. Looked up from germline, CDR1 is SGHTS and CDR2 is YDEGEE. The CDR3 here is CASSLAAITTDTQYF. CDR3 bases: TGTGCCAGCAGCTTGGCGGCTATTACCACAGATACGCAGTATTTT.

This clone has only a few counts. The CDR3 region is CASSVGWGNQPQHF. The CDR3 region has the DNA TGTGCCAGCAGCGTGGGCTGGGGCAATCAGCCCCAGCATTTT. The V and J genes are TRBV9 and TRBJ1-5; D remains unclear. V lost 2 bases, J lost 2 bases, and 8 bases lay in between. Germline loops: CDR1 SGDLS, CDR2 YYNGEE. The CDR3 runs to 14 residues.

This chain connects TRBV2 to TRBJ2-7; TRBD1 matches at 9 bases. The CDR3 runs to 16 residues. Germline assignment: CDR1 SNHLY and CDR2 FYNNEI. With 4 bases clipped from V and 7 bases from J, the junction kept 14 bases outside the gene matches. The CDR3 spells CASSAVAGTGSREQYF. CDR3 sequence (DNA): TGTGCCAGCAGTGCAGTTGCCGGGACAGGGTCAAGAGAGCAGTACTTC.

The chain combines TRBV6-5 with TRBJ1-6; 8 positions agree with TRBD1. Germline CDR1 and CDR2: MNHEY and SVGAGI. The CDR3 sequence is 16 residues long. V shed 1 base and J 11 bases; nucleotides not matched to a gene: 10. The CDR3 DNA follows: TGTGCCAGCAGTTACTTTGGGAGGCAGGGGGCTACACCCCTCCACTTT. It yields the protein CASSYFGRQGATPLHF.

The rearrangement uses TRBV2 and TRBJ2-1; the D gene could be TRBD1 or TRBD2 (5 bases each). Germline V gene sequence: CDR1 SNHLY, CDR2 FYNNEI. V was shortened by 8 bases and J by 5 bases, with 25 bases between the two germline ends. This CDR3 is 17 amino acids long. The CDR3 protein is CASELSVWGKKDNEQFF. CDR3 in DNA: TGTGCCAGCGAGCTTTCGGTATGGGGGAAAAAGGACAATGAGCAGTTCTTC.

The chain uses TRBV14 and TRBJ2-1, with D uncertain. Germline lookup yields CDR1 SGHDN and CDR2 FVKESK. The CDR3 length is 15 residues. V lost 0 bases, J lost 3 bases, and 9 bases lay in between. The chain's CDR3 is CASSQDRPIYNEQFF. The CDR3 region has the DNA TGTGCCAGCAGCCAAGACCGGCCAATCTACAATGAGCAGTTCTTC.

As to this clone: One end of the junction fails to match germline, which may point to a read error. The rearrangement uses TRBV7-7 and TRBJ2-5; TRBD1 agrees at 10 bases. Germline CDR1 SSHAT, CDR2 FNYEAQ (reference sequence). This CDR3 is 16 amino acids long. CDR3 sequence (DNA): TGTGCTAGCAGCTTGGGGACAGGGGCGATTCAAGAGACCCAGTACTTC. Protein product: CASSLGTGAIQETQYF.